This T cell receptor beta chain is from a study of graft-versus-host responses after intestinal transplantation. CDR1 is SNHLY and CDR2 is FYNNEI in the germline V gene. V lost 8 bases and J lost 0, with 16 bases in between. CDR3 size: 15 residues. Sequencing used immunoSEQ multiplex PCR; TCRdb keeps in-frame clones, though not all of them. The sample contains over 65,000 clones, around 90% of which appear only once. About this clone: Its antigen is unknown.

The source of this sequence is a human donor who was the organ donor for an intestinal transplant. Sequencing was performed on unstimulated CD8+ T cells sorted from spleen or lymph node cells, taken before transplant. This chain uses TRBV2 with TRBJ1-1, with D tentatively TRBD1 (6 bases). The CDR3 reads CASEDLGQMNTEAFF. The CDR3 nucleotides read TGTGCCAGCGAGGACCTCGGACAGATGAACACTGAAGCTTTCTTT.